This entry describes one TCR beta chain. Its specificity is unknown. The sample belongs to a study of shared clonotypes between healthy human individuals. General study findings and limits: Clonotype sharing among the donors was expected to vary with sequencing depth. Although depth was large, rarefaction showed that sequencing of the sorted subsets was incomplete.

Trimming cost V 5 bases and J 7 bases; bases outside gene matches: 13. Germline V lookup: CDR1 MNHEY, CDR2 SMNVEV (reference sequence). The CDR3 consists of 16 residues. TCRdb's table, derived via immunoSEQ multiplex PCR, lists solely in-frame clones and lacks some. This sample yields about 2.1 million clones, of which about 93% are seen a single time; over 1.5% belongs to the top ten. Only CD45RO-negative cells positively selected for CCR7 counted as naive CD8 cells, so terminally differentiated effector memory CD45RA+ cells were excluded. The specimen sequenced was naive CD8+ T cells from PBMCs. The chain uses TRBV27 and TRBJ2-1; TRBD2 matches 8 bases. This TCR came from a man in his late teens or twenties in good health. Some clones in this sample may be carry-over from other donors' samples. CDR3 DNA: TGTGCCAGCAGTCAATCTGCCGGGACTAGAGTTAATGAGCAGTTCTTC. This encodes CASSQSAGTRVNEQFF.